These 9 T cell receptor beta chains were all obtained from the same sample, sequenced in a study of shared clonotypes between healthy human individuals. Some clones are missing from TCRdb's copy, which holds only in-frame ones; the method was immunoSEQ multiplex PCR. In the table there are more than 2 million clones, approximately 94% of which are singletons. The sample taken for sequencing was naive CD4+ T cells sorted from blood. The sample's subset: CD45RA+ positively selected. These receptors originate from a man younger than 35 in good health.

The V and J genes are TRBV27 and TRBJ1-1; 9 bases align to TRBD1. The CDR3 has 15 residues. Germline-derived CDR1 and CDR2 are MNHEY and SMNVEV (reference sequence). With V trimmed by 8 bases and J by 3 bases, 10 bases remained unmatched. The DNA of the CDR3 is TGTGCCAGCCGAAGGGTCTGGGACAGGGACACTGAAGCTTTCTTT. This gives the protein CASRRVWDRDTEAFF.

CDR3 in amino acids: CASSSGQGTYEQYF. As DNA, the CDR3 is TGTGCCAGCAGTTCCGGACAGGGAACCTACGAGCAGTACTTC. V usage is TRBV28 and J usage is TRBJ2-7, with 8 bases that match TRBD1. V lost 4 bases to trimming and J lost 2 bases; unmatched junction nucleotides: 4. Germline lookup yields CDR1 MDHEN and CDR2 SYDVKM. This CDR3 has 14 amino acids.

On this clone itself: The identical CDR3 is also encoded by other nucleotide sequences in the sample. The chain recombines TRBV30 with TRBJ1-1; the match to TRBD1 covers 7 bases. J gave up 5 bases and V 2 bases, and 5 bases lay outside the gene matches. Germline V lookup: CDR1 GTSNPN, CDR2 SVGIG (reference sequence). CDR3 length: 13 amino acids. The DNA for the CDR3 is TGTGCCTGGAGTAACAGGGGTAATACTGAAGCTTTCTTT. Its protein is CAWSNRGNTEAFF.

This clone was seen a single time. Here the CDR3 reads CASSFSPTDTQYF. The CDR3 DNA sequence: TGTGCCAGCAGCTTTTCTCCGACAGATACGCAGTATTTT. V gene TRBV11-3 combines with J gene TRBJ2-3; D is unclear. Germline CDR1 reads SGHNT; CDR2 reads YENEEA. Between the trimmed V and J ends, which lost 3 bases and 3 bases, there was a span of 7 bases. The CDR3 loop spans 13 amino acids.

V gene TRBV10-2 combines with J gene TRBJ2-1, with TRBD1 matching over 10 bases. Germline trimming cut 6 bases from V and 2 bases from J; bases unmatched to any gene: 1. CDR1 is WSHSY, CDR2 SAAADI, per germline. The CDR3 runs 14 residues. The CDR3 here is CASSGQGAYNEQFF. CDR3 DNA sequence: TGCGCCAGCAGCGGACAGGGGGCCTACAATGAGCAGTTCTTC.

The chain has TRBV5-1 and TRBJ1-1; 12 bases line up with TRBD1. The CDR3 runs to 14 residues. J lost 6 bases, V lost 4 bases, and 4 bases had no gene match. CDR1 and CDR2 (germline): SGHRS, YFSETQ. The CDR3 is CASSPGQGAAEAFF. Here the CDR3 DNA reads TGCGCCAGCAGCCCGGGACAGGGGGCGGCTGAAGCTTTCTTT.

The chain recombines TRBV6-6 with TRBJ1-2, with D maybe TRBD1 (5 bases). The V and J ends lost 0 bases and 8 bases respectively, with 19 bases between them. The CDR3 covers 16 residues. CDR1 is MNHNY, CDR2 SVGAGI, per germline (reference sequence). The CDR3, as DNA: TGTGCCAGCAGTTACTCGAGTGGTGTGGCAGGGCAGGGCTACACCTTC. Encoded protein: CASSYSSGVAGQGYTF.

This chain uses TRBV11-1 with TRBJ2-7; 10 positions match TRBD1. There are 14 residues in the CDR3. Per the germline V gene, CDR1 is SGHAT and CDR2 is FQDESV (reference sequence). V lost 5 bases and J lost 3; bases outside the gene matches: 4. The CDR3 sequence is CASSQGQGNYEQYF. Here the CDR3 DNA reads TGTGCCAGCAGCCAGGGACAGGGGAACTACGAGCAGTACTTC.

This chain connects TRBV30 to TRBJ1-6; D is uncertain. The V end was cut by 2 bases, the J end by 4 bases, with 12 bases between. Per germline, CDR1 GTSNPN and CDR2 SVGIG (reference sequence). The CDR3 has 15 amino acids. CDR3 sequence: CAWSPPGIYNSPLHF. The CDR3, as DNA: TGTGCCTGGAGTCCGCCTGGAATTTATAATTCACCCCTCCACTTT.